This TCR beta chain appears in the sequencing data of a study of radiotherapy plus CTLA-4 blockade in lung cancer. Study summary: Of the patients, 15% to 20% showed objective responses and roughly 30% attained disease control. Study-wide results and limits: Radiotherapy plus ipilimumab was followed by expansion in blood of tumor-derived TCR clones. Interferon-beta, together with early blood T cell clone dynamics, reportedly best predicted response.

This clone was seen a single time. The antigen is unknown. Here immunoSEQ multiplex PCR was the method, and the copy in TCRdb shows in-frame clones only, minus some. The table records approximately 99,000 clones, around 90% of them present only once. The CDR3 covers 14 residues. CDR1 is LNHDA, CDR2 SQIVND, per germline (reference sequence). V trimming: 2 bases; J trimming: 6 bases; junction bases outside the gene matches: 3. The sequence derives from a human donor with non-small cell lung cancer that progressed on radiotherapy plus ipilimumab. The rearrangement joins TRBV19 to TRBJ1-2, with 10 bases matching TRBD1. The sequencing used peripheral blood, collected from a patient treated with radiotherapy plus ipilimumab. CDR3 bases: TGTGCCAGTAGTATACGGGACAGGGGCGATGGCTACACCTTC. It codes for CASSIRDRGDGYTF.